Shown below are 30 T cell receptor beta chains from a single sample sequenced in a study of cytomegalovirus exposure and HLA in healthy donors. Sequencing was performed with immunoSEQ multiplex PCR; in TCRdb, only in-frame clones are kept and a portion is missing. The table records about 98,000 clones, less than 90% of them present only once. The sequenced sample consisted of PBMCs. These receptors originate from a man aged 18 to 30 in good health and CMV-seropositive.

This clone appeared once. The CDR3 loop is CAKRGVSNSPLHF. DNA of the CDR3: TGTGCCAAGCGGGGGGTATCTAATTCACCCCTCCACTTT. The chain joins TRBV2 to TRBJ1-6; D possibly corresponds to TRBD1 (5 bases). Germline V gives CDR1 SNHLY, CDR2 FYNNEI. V lost 10 bases and J 6 bases, leaving 13 bases between the germline ends. The CDR3 consists of 13 residues.

This chain connects TRBV6-5 to TRBJ1-2, with D tentatively TRBD1 (5 bases). This CDR3 has 14 residues. The V gene lost 4 bases and the J gene lost 4 bases, with 13 bases spanning the gap. CDR1 and CDR2 (germline): MNHEY, SVGAGI. The CDR3 loop is CASSLTENPYGYTF. The CDR3 bases are TGTGCCAGCAGTTTGACAGAAAATCCCTATGGCTACACCTTC.

The rearrangement links TRBV28 to TRBJ2-7; the match to TRBD2 covers 9 bases. The CDR3 runs to 18 residues. Germline V gene lookup returns CDR1 MDHEN and CDR2 SYDVKM. V dropped 3 bases and J dropped 3; count of bases not matched to a gene: 15. The CDR3 DNA follows: TGTGCCAGCAGTTTTCGCTACGGCGGGGGGGGCTCTGACTACGAGCAGTACTTC. It translates to CASSFRYGGGGSDYEQYF.

The V gene is TRBV15, the J gene TRBJ1-2; D is perhaps TRBD1 (6 bases). Germline CDR1 is LNHNV and CDR2 is YYDKDF (reference sequence). Trimming cost V 3 bases and J 4 bases, with 15 bases left between them. The CDR3 is 15 residues long. The CDR3 bases are TGTGCCACCAGCAGTGGCCAGGGGCTCGGCTATGGCTACACCTTC. This gives the protein CATSSGQGLGYGYTF.

This clone was observed a handful of times. The chain combines TRBV13 with TRBJ2-2, with D unresolved. The ends were cut back, 5 bases at V and 1 base at J, with 2 bases in the middle. The CDR3 loop spans 12 amino acids. Germline CDR1 and CDR2: PRHDT and FYEKMQ (reference sequence). This chain's CDR3 is CASSLNTGELFF. For the CDR3, the DNA is TGTGCCAGCAGCCTGAACACCGGGGAGCTGTTTTTT.

V is TRBV18 and J is TRBJ1-2, with 10 bases that match TRBD1. Trimming took 3 bases from V and 5 from J; bases not matched to a gene: 9. The CDR3 spans 16 residues. Looked up from germline, CDR1 is KGHSH and CDR2 is LQKENI. This CDR3 reads CASSPRDRGEAYGYTF. In DNA, the CDR3 is TGTGCCAGCTCACCGCGGGACAGGGGAGAGGCATATGGCTACACCTTC.

The rearrangement links TRBV10-3 to TRBJ1-2; D is possibly TRBD1 (6 bases). Germline CDR1 and CDR2: ENHRY and SYGVKD. There are 13 residues in the CDR3. V lost 6 bases and J 2 bases, leaving 10 bases between the germline ends. The CDR3 region is CAISPGTNYGYTF. CDR3 coding DNA: TGTGCCATCAGCCCCGGGACAAACTATGGCTACACCTTC.

The chain couples TRBV7-2 to TRBJ2-3; the match to TRBD2 covers 11 bases. Losses at the gene ends were 6 bases for V and 1 base for J; bases not matched to a gene: 9. The CDR3 has 17 residues. Germline V gene data show CDR1 as SGHTA and CDR2 as FQGNSA. The CDR3 region has the DNA TGTGCCAGCAGACCAATCCTTAGCGGGAGGGGCACAGATACGCAGTATTTT. Translating it yields CASRPILSGRGTDTQYF. Full variable domain (outside the CDR3, taken from reference TRBV7-2 and TRBJ2-3): GAGVSQSPSNKVTEKGKDVELRCDPISGHTALYWYRQSLGQGLEFLIYFQGNSAPDKSGLPSDRFSAERTGGSVSTLTIQRTQQEDSAVYLCASRPILSGRGTDTQYFGPGTRLTVL.

The chain joins TRBV6-1 to TRBJ2-5; D remains unclear. This CDR3 has 13 amino acids. The germline V gene has CDR1 MNHNS and CDR2 SASEGT. Trimming shortened V by 4 bases and J by 2 bases, and 8 bases separated the two germline ends. The CDR3: CASSVQEQETQYF. CDR3 nucleotide sequence: TGTGCCAGCAGTGTCCAGGAACAAGAGACCCAGTACTTC.

V usage is TRBV28 and J usage is TRBJ2-5; a weak D match, TRBD1 (5 bases). CDR1 is MDHEN, CDR2 SYDVKM, per germline. The CDR3 sequence is 14 residues long. Between the trimmed V and J ends, which lost 6 bases and 4 bases, there was a span of 15 bases. The CDR3 loop is CASSPHWQGETQYF. In DNA form, the CDR3 reads TGTGCCAGCAGCCCCCACTGGCAGGGAGAGACCCAGTACTTC. Using reference TRBV28 and TRBJ2-5 for the parts outside the CDR3, the full variable domain is DVKVTQSSRYLVKRTGEKVFLECVQDMDHENMFWYRQDPGLGLRLIYFSYDVKMKEKGDIPEGYSVSREKKERFSLILESASTNQTSMYLCASSPHWQGETQYFGPGTRLLVL.

The chain uses TRBV4-1 and TRBJ2-1; TRBD1 might be the D (5 bases). CDR1 is MGHRA, CDR2 YSYEKL, per germline. V lost 0 bases and J 1 base, leaving 7 bases between the germline ends. The CDR3 totals 15 residues. The CDR3 is CASSQEGVSYNEQFF. DNA of the CDR3: TGCGCCAGCAGCCAAGAAGGGGTTTCCTACAATGAGCAGTTCTTC.

The rearrangement uses TRBV4-3 and TRBJ1-3; weak D call: TRBD1 (6 bases). CDR1 is LGHNA, CDR2 YSLEER, per germline. The CDR3 extends over 20 amino acids. V gave up 3 bases and J gave up 2 bases, with 26 bases separating them. The CDR3 bases are TGCGCCAGCAGCCAGGCCTACCGGGACACCCGTGGGGCTGCTGGAAACACCATATATTTT. Protein product: CASSQAYRDTRGAAGNTIYF.

The chain joins TRBV27 to TRBJ2-1; 12 bases fit TRBD2. Trimming cost V 2 bases and J 7 bases; bases outside gene matches: 12. Germline CDR1 MNHEY, CDR2 SMNVEV (reference sequence). This CDR3 contains 18 residues. As DNA, the CDR3 is TGTGCCAGCAGTTTAAACCCCCGGCTAGCGGGAGGGGGGAATGAGCAGTTCTTC. Its protein product is CASSLNPRLAGGGNEQFF.

CDR3 nucleotides: TGTGCCAGCAGTGAAACGGGGGGGGCGAACTACGAGCAGTACTTC. Its translation: CASSETGGANYEQYF. The rearrangement joins TRBV2 to TRBJ2-7; TRBD2 matches 8 bases. The CDR3 sequence is 15 residues long. The germline gives CDR1 SNHLY, CDR2 FYNNEI. V trimming: 2 bases; J trimming: 3 bases; junction bases outside the gene matches: 6.

The chain joins TRBV2 to TRBJ1-6; possible D gene TRBD1, 5 bases. The CDR3 covers 15 residues. V was trimmed by 8 bases and J by 5 bases, leaving 16 bases between them. The germline gives CDR1 SNHLY, CDR2 FYNNEI. The CDR3, as DNA: TGTGCCAGCTCAAGGGGAAGTAGGGATAATTCACCCCTCCACTTT. It is translated as CASSRGSRDNSPLHF.

The DNA of the CDR3 is TGTGCCAGCAGGACAGAGGGACTAGCGGATTACAATGAGCAGTTCTTC. It yields the protein CASRTEGLADYNEQFF. The rearrangement uses TRBV2 and TRBJ2-1; 11 bases fit TRBD2. Unmatched junction bases numbered 8, after V lost 6 bases and J lost 4 bases. The CDR3 runs 16 residues. Germline assignment: CDR1 SNHLY and CDR2 FYNNEI.

The gene calls are TRBV28 and TRBJ2-7, with D possibly matching TRBD1 (5 bases). In germline, CDR1 is MDHEN, CDR2 SYDVKM. Trimming pared 1 base from V and 2 bases from J, leaving 15 bases between. The CDR3 spans 16 residues. This chain's CDR3 is CASSLSQGSMAYEQYF. The CDR3 nucleotides read TGTGCCAGCAGTTTATCCCAGGGATCGATGGCCTACGAGCAGTACTTC.

The chain recombines TRBV7-3 with TRBJ2-5; D may be TRBD2 (6 bases). The germline V gene encodes CDR1 SGHTA and CDR2 FQGTGA. Trimming took off 3 bases at V and 2 bases at J, with 7 bases between the two ends. The CDR3 has 13 amino acids. CDR3 amino acids: CASSLTRQETQYF. In DNA, the CDR3 is TGTGCCAGCAGCTTGACTAGGCAAGAGACCCAGTACTTC.

V and J are TRBV4-3 and TRBJ2-5, with a possible D match to TRBD1 (5 bases). V lost 0 bases and J 6 bases, leaving 11 bases between the germline ends. Looked up from germline, CDR1 is LGHNA and CDR2 is YSLEER. This CDR3 comprises 14 residues. CDR3 nucleotides: TGCGCCAGCAGCCAAGATGAGTCAGGGAAGACCCAGTACTTC. It specifies CASSQDESGKTQYF.

This sequence joins TRBV13 and TRBJ1-2; weak D call: TRBD1 (6 bases). CDR3 length: 15 residues. V was trimmed by 7 bases and J by 6 bases, leaving 21 bases between them. In germline, CDR1 is PRHDT, CDR2 FYEKMQ (reference sequence). CDR3 in DNA: TGTGCCAGCAACAAAATGCTACAATCAGGGGATGGCTACACCTTC. Translated: CASNKMLQSGDGYTF.

The rearrangement joins TRBV7-9 to TRBJ1-2; TRBD1 might be the D (5 bases). In germline, CDR1 is SEHNR, CDR2 FQNEAQ (reference sequence). The V gene lost 1 base and the J gene lost 4 bases, with 16 bases spanning the gap. This CDR3 contains 16 residues. DNA of the CDR3: TGTGCCAGCAGCTTAGAAGTTTTTTCGGGGGGCTATGGCTACACCTTC. It specifies CASSLEVFSGGYGYTF.

The genes are TRBV7-9 and TRBJ1-6, with D hard to call. The CDR3 runs 12 residues. With 5 bases removed from V and 16 bases from J, the gap between germline ends came to 15 bases. CDR1 and CDR2 from the germline V gene are SEHNR and FQNEAQ (reference sequence). The CDR3 bases are TGTGCCAGCAGCCCTCTGATCGAGCCTCTCCACTTT. Translating gives CASSPLIEPLHF.

The J gene is TRBJ2-5, the V gene TRBV28; the match to TRBD2 covers 10 bases. CDR3 length equals 13 residues. Germline lookup yields CDR1 MDHEN and CDR2 SYDVKM. Trimming removed 5 bases from V and 10 bases from J; junction bases left unmatched: 7. As DNA, the CDR3 is TGTGCCAGCAGTCCGGGACTAGCGAGTTTCCAGTACTTC. It codes for CASSPGLASFQYF.

The gene calls are TRBV7-2 and TRBJ2-7; possibly TRBD2 for D (6 bases). The germline CDR1 and CDR2 sequences are SGHTA and FQGNSA. This CDR3 contains 14 residues. V gave up 2 bases and J gave up 7 bases, with 15 bases separating them. The DNA of the CDR3 is TGTGCCAGCAGCTTAACGCGACTAGACCCTGAGCAGTACTTC. Translated, it gives CASSLTRLDPEQYF.

The table lists this clone with a count of one. The chain recombines TRBV5-5 with TRBJ2-7, with 7 bases identical to TRBD2. With V trimmed by 3 bases and J by 2 bases, 5 bases remained unmatched. The CDR3 extends over 14 amino acids. Germline assignment: CDR1 SGHKS and CDR2 YYEKEE (reference sequence). In nucleotides, the CDR3 is TGTGCCAGCAGCTGGGGAGGGGAACCCTACGAGCAGTACTTC. It specifies CASSWGGEPYEQYF. Together with reference TRBV5-5 and TRBJ2-7, the CDR3 gives the full variable domain: DAGVTQSPTHLIKTRGQQVTLRCSPISGHKSVSWYQQVLGQGPQFIFQYYEKEERGRGNFPDRFSARQFPNYSSELNVNALLLGDSALYLCASSWGGEPYEQYFGPGTRLTVT.

This chain uses TRBV30 with TRBJ2-3; 11 bases line up with TRBD2. The J segment lost 7 bases and the V segment lost 7 bases, leaving 13 bases of the junction unmatched. The CDR3 runs to 15 residues. Germline V lookup: CDR1 GTSNPN, CDR2 SVGIG (reference sequence). The CDR3 spells CAYTRLAGNKNTQYF. The CDR3 DNA follows: TGTGCCTACACGCGACTAGCGGGGAATAAGAATACGCAGTATTTT.

This rearrangement joins TRBV6-5 to TRBJ1-5; D gene unclear. This CDR3 contains 15 residues. The ends were cut back, 2 bases at V and 0 bases at J, with 8 bases in the middle. Germline V gives CDR1 MNHEY, CDR2 SVGAGI. CDR3: CASSYTQDSNQPQHF. CDR3 bases: TGTGCCAGCAGTTACACTCAGGATAGCAATCAGCCCCAGCATTTT.

CDR3 in DNA: TGTGCCAGCAGCACGGACAGGGGGGAGACCCAGTACTTC. Its translation: CASSTDRGETQYF. V gene TRBV6-5 combines with J gene TRBJ2-5; 10 bases match TRBD1. The J segment lost 5 bases and the V segment lost 6 bases, leaving 3 bases of the junction unmatched. This CDR3 contains 13 residues. Germline V gene sequence: CDR1 MNHEY, CDR2 SVGAGI.

CDR3 region: CASSFGPGGGETQYF. The CDR3 DNA follows: TGCGCCAGCAGCTTCGGTCCGGGGGGTGGAGAGACCCAGTACTTC. This chain joins TRBV5-1 and TRBJ2-5; 7 bases are a match to TRBD2. Germline assignment: CDR1 SGHRS and CDR2 YFSETQ. Trimming at V came to 2 bases and at J to 4 bases, leaving 8 bases not matched to a gene. The CDR3 spans 15 residues.

The J gene is TRBJ2-1, the V gene TRBV28; the match to TRBD2 covers 15 bases. The CDR3 covers 16 residues. Germline V gene lookup returns CDR1 MDHEN and CDR2 SYDVKM. The ends lost 6 bases at V and 8 bases at J; junction bases unmatched: 8. The CDR3 here is CASRTTGLAGGYEQFF. In nucleotides, the CDR3 is TGTGCCAGCAGGACGACGGGACTAGCGGGAGGCTATGAGCAGTTCTTC.